This is a list of T cell receptor beta chains from one sample in a study of T cells in Graves' hyperthyroidism and ophthalmopathy. TCRdb passed the multiplex PCR reads through MiXCR, listing each CDR3 protein once. Found here are fewer than 650,000 distinct CDR3 sequences, roughly 14% of them singletons; the top ten hold roughly 6.2%. Sequenced material: blood. These TCRs come from a woman in her 30s with Graves' hyperthyroidism that later progressed to Graves' ophthalmopathy. The CDR3 runs from the conserved cysteine through the conserved F or W. A D gene is named only where the DNA matches it firmly. Only some rows state a clone size, as once, few, many or a class for expanded clones.

d_call: NA; clone_size: many; j_call: TRBJ2-1; v_call: TRBV6-2/TRBV6-3; cdr3_nt: TGTGCCAGCAAGACCCCGAACAATGAGCAGTTCTTC; cdr3_aa: CASKTPNNEQFF
d_call: NA; clone_size: NA; j_call: TRBJ2-7; v_call: TRBV3-1; cdr3_nt: TGTGCCAGCAGCCAAGGGAGGAGCGTCGAGCAGTACTTC; cdr3_aa: CASSQGRSVEQYF
d_call: NA; clone_size: many; j_call: TRBJ2-1; v_call: TRBV18; cdr3_nt: TGTGCCAGCTCACAGACCGGGACATCCTCCTACAATGAGCAGTTCTTC; cdr3_aa: CASSQTGTSSYNEQFF
d_call: TRBD1; clone_size: many; j_call: TRBJ1-1; v_call: TRBV7-3; cdr3_nt: TGTGCCAGCAGCCCCCGGGACAGGACAGAAGCTTTCTTT; cdr3_aa: CASSPRDRTEAFF
d_call: NA; clone_size: few; j_call: TRBJ2-5; v_call: TRBV19; cdr3_nt: TGTGCCAGTAGTATTGCCAGGGGAACCCAGTACTTC; cdr3_aa: CASSIARGTQYF
d_call: NA; clone_size: many; j_call: TRBJ2-3; v_call: TRBV20-1; cdr3_nt: TGCAGTGCTAGGGCCGGAAACACAGATACGCAGTATTTT; cdr3_aa: CSARAGNTDTQYF
d_call: NA; clone_size: NA; j_call: TRBJ2-6; v_call: TRBV19; cdr3_nt: TGTGCCAGTAGTTGGGCCGCTGGGGCCAACATCCTGACTTTC; cdr3_aa: CASSWAAGANILTF
d_call: NA; clone_size: many; j_call: TRBJ1-5; v_call: TRBV29-1; cdr3_nt: TGCAGCGTTGACTACCCCCCCGGGGATCGACAGCCCCAGCATTTT; cdr3_aa: CSVDYPPGDRQPQHF
d_call: TRBD2; clone_size: few; j_call: TRBJ2-6; v_call: TRBV5-1; cdr3_nt: TGCGCCAGCAGCCCCCGGGAGGCGGGGGCCAACGTCCTGACTTTC; cdr3_aa: CASSPREAGANVLTF
d_call: NA; clone_size: many; j_call: TRBJ1-3; v_call: TRBV29-1; cdr3_nt: TGCAGCGTTGAAGCTCCGGGACTACGAAACACCATATATTTT; cdr3_aa: CSVEAPGLRNTIYF
d_call: NA; clone_size: NA; j_call: TRBJ1-1; v_call: TRBV7-9; cdr3_nt: TGTGCCAGCAGCTTAGCGGGGTTGCAGCTTGCTTACGGCGCTTTCTTT; cdr3_aa: CASSLAGLQLAYGAFF
d_call: NA; clone_size: many; j_call: TRBJ1-2; v_call: TRBV30; cdr3_nt: TGTGCCCGTTCGGGGGCGGGCAACCCTTATGGCTACACCTTC; cdr3_aa: CARSGAGNPYGYTF
d_call: NA; clone_size: many; j_call: TRBJ1-5; v_call: TRBV30; cdr3_nt: TGTGCCTGGAGTGCCGCCGGGCTCGGGAATCAGCCCCAGCATTTT; cdr3_aa: CAWSAAGLGNQPQHF
d_call: TRBD2; clone_size: many; j_call: TRBJ2-7; v_call: TRBV7-8; cdr3_nt: TGTGCCAGCAGCTTAGCTCTGGGGCTAGCGGGGAGCTCCTACGAGCAGTACTTC; cdr3_aa: CASSLALGLAGSSYEQYF
d_call: TRBD1; clone_size: few; j_call: TRBJ1-3; v_call: TRBV29-1; cdr3_nt: TGCAGCGTTGAAAGTACCGGGACAGGGGCCCGAAACACCATATATTTT; cdr3_aa: CSVESTGTGARNTIYF
d_call: NA; clone_size: NA; j_call: TRBJ1-1; v_call: TRBV7-3; cdr3_nt: TGTGCCGGCAGCGCCGGGGGGCTAACTGAAGCTTTCTTT; cdr3_aa: CAGSAGGLTEAFF
d_call: TRBD2; clone_size: NA; j_call: TRBJ2-1; v_call: TRBV7-2; cdr3_nt: TGTGCCAGCAGCCCTTCAGGGTTGGGACTAGCGAACAATGAGCAGTTCTTC; cdr3_aa: CASSPSGLGLANNEQFF
d_call: NA; clone_size: many; j_call: TRBJ2-2; v_call: TRBV12-3/TRBV12-4; cdr3_nt: TGTGCCAGCAGCGGTTCCACCGGGGAGCTGTTTTTT; cdr3_aa: CASSGSTGELFF
d_call: NA; clone_size: many; j_call: TRBJ2-5; v_call: TRBV2; cdr3_nt: TGTGCCAGCGTGGCGTCGGCAGGGCTCCAAGAGACCCAGTACTTC; cdr3_aa: CASVASAGLQETQYF
d_call: NA; clone_size: NA; j_call: TRBJ2-7; v_call: TRBV7-9; cdr3_nt: TGTGCCAGCAGCTTTTACAGCGGAGGGGAGCAGTACTTC; cdr3_aa: CASSFYSGGEQYF
d_call: NA; clone_size: many; j_call: TRBJ2-3; v_call: TRBV4-3; cdr3_nt: TGCGCCAGCAGCCAAGGGGCAGGGGGACTTACAGATACGCAGTATTTT; cdr3_aa: CASSQGAGGLTDTQYF
d_call: NA; clone_size: many; j_call: TRBJ2-1; v_call: TRBV5-1; cdr3_nt: TGCGCCAGCAGCTTGGGTGGGGCCCCTGAGGATGAGCAGTTCTTC; cdr3_aa: CASSLGGAPEDEQFF
d_call: NA; clone_size: few; j_call: TRBJ2-2; v_call: TRBV7-3; cdr3_nt: TGTGCCAGCAGCTTAGGTGGGGTTAACACCGGGGAGCTGTTTTTT; cdr3_aa: CASSLGGVNTGELFF
d_call: NA; clone_size: many; j_call: TRBJ1-5; v_call: TRBV2; cdr3_nt: TGTGCCAGCAGAAACAGGGAAAATCAGCCCCAGCATTTT; cdr3_aa: CASRNRENQPQHF
d_call: TRBD2; clone_size: many; j_call: TRBJ2-6; v_call: TRBV2; cdr3_nt: TGTGCCAGCGGCCTAGCGGGGGGGTCTGGGGCCAACGTCCTGACTTTC; cdr3_aa: CASGLAGGSGANVLTF
d_call: TRBD1; clone_size: many; j_call: TRBJ1-2; v_call: TRBV19; cdr3_nt: TGTGCCAGTATAATATCCGGGACAGGCGTTTATGGCTACACCTTC; cdr3_aa: CASIISGTGVYGYTF
d_call: TRBD1; clone_size: few; j_call: TRBJ1-1; v_call: TRBV6-5; cdr3_nt: TGTGCCAGCAGTTACTCCGGGACAGGCGGACTTGAAGCTTTCTTT; cdr3_aa: CASSYSGTGGLEAFF
d_call: NA; clone_size: NA; j_call: TRBJ1-1; v_call: TRBV5-6; cdr3_nt: TGTGCCAGCAGCTTGCCGACATCGGCTGAAGCTTTCTTT; cdr3_aa: CASSLPTSAEAFF
d_call: NA; clone_size: NA; j_call: TRBJ1-1; v_call: TRBV12-3/TRBV12-4; cdr3_nt: TGTGCCAGCAGAAGATTTCAGGGGCTGGATGGCACTGAAGCTTTCTTT; cdr3_aa: CASRRFQGLDGTEAFF
d_call: NA; clone_size: many; j_call: TRBJ2-6; v_call: TRBV29-1; cdr3_nt: TGCAGCGTTGCGGACGGGGCCAACGTCCTGACTTTC; cdr3_aa: CSVADGANVLTF
d_call: NA; clone_size: many; j_call: TRBJ1-2; v_call: TRBV18; cdr3_nt: TGTGCCAGCTCACCCGGGGCCCTCGGCTATGGCTACACCTTC; cdr3_aa: CASSPGALGYGYTF
d_call: NA; clone_size: many; j_call: TRBJ1-1; v_call: TRBV18; cdr3_nt: TGTGCCAGCTCACCACGTCCAGGGTTGAACACTGAAGCTTTCTTT; cdr3_aa: CASSPRPGLNTEAFF
d_call: NA; clone_size: NA; j_call: TRBJ1-1; v_call: TRBV5-1; cdr3_nt: TGTGCCAGCAGCTTCGGGGGCACGAACACTGAAGCTTTCTTT; cdr3_aa: CASSFGGTNTEAFF
d_call: TRBD2; clone_size: many; j_call: TRBJ2-7; v_call: TRBV28; cdr3_nt: TGTGCCAGCAGTTTTATAGCATCGCTAGCGGGGCGAAGGGCCTACGAGCAGTACTTC; cdr3_aa: CASSFIASLAGRRAYEQYF
d_call: NA; clone_size: NA; j_call: TRBJ2-3; v_call: TRBV29-1; cdr3_nt: TGCAGCGTTGAAGGTTCAGGGGCTAGCACAGATACGCAGTATTTT; cdr3_aa: CSVEGSGASTDTQYF